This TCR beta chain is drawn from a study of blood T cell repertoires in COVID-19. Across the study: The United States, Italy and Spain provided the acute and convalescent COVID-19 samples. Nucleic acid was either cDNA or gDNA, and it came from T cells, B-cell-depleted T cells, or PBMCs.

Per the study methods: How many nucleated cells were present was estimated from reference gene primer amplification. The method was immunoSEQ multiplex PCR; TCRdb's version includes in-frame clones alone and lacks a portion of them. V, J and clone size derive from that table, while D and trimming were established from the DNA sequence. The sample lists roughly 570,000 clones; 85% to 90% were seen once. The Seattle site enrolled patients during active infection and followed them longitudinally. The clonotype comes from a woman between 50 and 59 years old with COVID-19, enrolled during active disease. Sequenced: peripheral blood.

The CDR3 is CATLTVTGANVLTF. In DNA form, the CDR3 reads TGTGCCACCTTGACAGTTACAGGGGCCAACGTCCTGACTTTC. The V gene is TRBV6-6, the J gene TRBJ2-6; D might be TRBD1 (5 bases). V lost 10 bases, J lost 4 bases, and 14 bases lay in between. Germline-derived CDR1 and CDR2 are MNHNY and SVGAGI (reference sequence). The CDR3 is made up of 14 amino acids.